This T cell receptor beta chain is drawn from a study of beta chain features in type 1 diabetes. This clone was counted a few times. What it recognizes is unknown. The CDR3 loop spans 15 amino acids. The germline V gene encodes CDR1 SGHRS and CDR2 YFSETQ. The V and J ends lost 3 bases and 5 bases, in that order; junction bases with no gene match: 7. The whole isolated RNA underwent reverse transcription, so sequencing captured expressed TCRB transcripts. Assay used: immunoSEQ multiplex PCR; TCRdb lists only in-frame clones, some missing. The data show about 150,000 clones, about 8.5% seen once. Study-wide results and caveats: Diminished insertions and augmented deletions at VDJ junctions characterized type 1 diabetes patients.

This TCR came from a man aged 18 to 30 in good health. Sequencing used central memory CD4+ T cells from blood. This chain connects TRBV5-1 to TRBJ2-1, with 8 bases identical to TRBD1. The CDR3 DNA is TGCGCCAGCAGCTCACGGACAGGGAATGACAATGAGCAGTTCTTC. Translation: CASSSRTGNDNEQFF.